These 30 T cell receptor beta chains share one sample of origin, sequenced in a study of cytomegalovirus exposure and HLA in healthy donors (dated by TCRdb to about 2017). To prepare the library, the immunoSEQ multiplex PCR assay was applied. A mixture of 60 forward primers for TCR Vbeta segments and 13 reverse primers for TCR Jbeta segments was used in the multiplex PCR. TCRdb re-hosts the immuneACCESS table, in-frame sequences only. Its copies lack some clones; in the studies checked, an unresolved V gene accounts for under half of them, and the cause for the rest is not known. The sample table shows approximately 190,000 clones, and approximately 80% are seen once. Roughly 3.1% of the sample is held by the ten biggest clonotypes. The sample was PBMCs. These receptors were obtained from a man in his forties in good health and CMV-seropositive.

This clone was seen a few times. The rearrangement links TRBV28 to TRBJ2-2, with a tentative D call TRBD2 (5 bases). The V and J ends lost 5 bases and 5 bases respectively, with 15 bases between them. The CDR3 has 15 amino acids. Germline-derived CDR1 and CDR2 are MDHEN and SYDVKM. The CDR3, as DNA: TGTGCCAGCAGTCGTACTAGATTTTTAACCGGGGAGCTGTTTTTT. Residues: CASSRTRFLTGELFF.

This chain uses TRBV2 with TRBJ2-3, with 9 bases that match TRBD1. Per the germline V gene, CDR1 is SNHLY and CDR2 is FYNNEI. The CDR3 spans 16 residues. V shed 3 bases, J shed 0 bases, and the junction held 4 bases outside the gene matches. The CDR3 sequence: CASSDWDRASTDTQYF. The CDR3 coding sequence is TGTGCCAGCAGTGACTGGGACAGGGCTAGCACAGATACGCAGTATTTT.

V gene TRBV5-6 combines with J gene TRBJ1-6, with D maybe TRBD1 (6 bases). This CDR3 region has 15 residues. Germline CDR1 and CDR2: SGHDT and YYEEEE. Trimming took off 2 bases at V and 7 bases at J, with 13 bases between the two ends. This CDR3 is CASSLFGRGNSPLHF. CDR3 in DNA: TGTGCCAGCAGCTTATTCGGCAGGGGAAATTCACCCCTCCACTTT.

The J gene is TRBJ2-7, the V gene TRBV27; a possible D gene is TRBD1 (5 bases). CDR1 and CDR2 from the germline V gene are MNHEY and SMNVEV (reference sequence). The CDR3 loop spans 20 amino acids. V was trimmed by 2 bases and J by 4 bases, leaving 30 bases between them. The CDR3 nucleotides are TGTGCCAGCAGTTTACGCCAAACCTTGAGCCAGGGTAAAGAGGCGTACGAGCAGTACTTC. Encoded protein: CASSLRQTLSQGKEAYEQYF.

The chain has TRBV19 and TRBJ2-6; TRBD1 aligns across 8 bases. Germline lookup yields CDR1 LNHDA and CDR2 SQIVND (reference sequence). Trimming removed 5 bases from V and 0 bases from J; junction bases left unmatched: 9. The CDR3 runs to 18 residues. This CDR3 is CASSYRTGSGSGANVLTF. CDR3 DNA sequence: TGTGCCAGTAGTTACAGGACAGGGTCGGGCTCTGGGGCCAACGTCCTGACTTTC.

The genes are TRBV9 and TRBJ1-3; D gene ambiguous. CDR1 SGDLS and CDR2 YYNGEE come from the germline V gene. Trimming pared 4 bases from V and 0 bases from J, leaving 14 bases between. CDR3 length: 16 residues. The CDR3 DNA reads TGTGCCAGCAGCCAACTCCCCGGGGACTCTGGAAACACCATATATTTT. This sequence encodes CASSQLPGDSGNTIYF.

The chain has TRBV7-9 and TRBJ1-4; TRBD1 is a possible D gene (5 bases). With 4 bases removed from V and 2 bases from J, the gap between germline ends came to 11 bases. Germline CDR1 is SEHNR and CDR2 is FQNEAQ (reference sequence). The length of the CDR3 is 15 residues. CDR3 DNA: TGTGCCAGCAGCTGGGGGGGGGAGACTAATGAAAAACTGTTTTTT. Its translation is CASSWGGETNEKLFF.

This clone has just one count. The rearrangement links TRBV28 to TRBJ1-1, with D unclear. Germline V gives CDR1 MDHEN, CDR2 SYDVKM. V shed 5 bases and J shed 4 bases, with 20 bases lying between them. CDR3 length: 16 amino acids. The CDR3 DNA reads as TGTGCCAGCAGTCTCGACACTTCCCCCCTGGGCACTGAAGCTTTCTTT. It is translated as CASSLDTSPLGTEAFF.

The V gene is TRBV4-1, the J gene TRBJ2-5; 8 bases fit TRBD1. Near its end, the DNA agrees better with TRBJ2-7, so the J call may be wrong. There are 14 residues in the CDR3. Germline V gene data show CDR1 as MGHRA and CDR2 as YSYEKL. The CDR3 DNA sequence: TGCGCCAGCAGCCAAGGGACAGGGACCTACGAGCAGTACTTC. This translates into CASSQGTGTYEQYF.

The rearrangement joins TRBV18 to TRBJ2-7, with D perhaps matching TRBD1 (5 bases). The V gene lost 3 bases and the J gene lost 2 bases, with 8 bases spanning the gap. Per the germline V gene, CDR1 is KGHSH and CDR2 is LQKENI. This CDR3 is 13 amino acids long. CDR3 nucleotide sequence: TGTGCCAGCTCACCCCAGGGCCCCTACGAGCAGTACTTC. This translates into CASSPQGPYEQYF.

This chain uses TRBV7-6 with TRBJ1-4; D is uncertain. Trimming removed 1 base from V and 6 bases from J, with 6 bases in between. The CDR3 extends over 13 amino acids. Germline V gene data show CDR1 as SGHVS and CDR2 as FNYEAQ. CDR3 sequence (DNA): TGTGCCAGCAGCTTAGTACAGTATGAAAAACTGTTTTTT. It specifies CASSLVQYEKLFF.

The chain employs TRBV19 and TRBJ2-1; D is possibly TRBD2 (6 bases). In germline, CDR1 is LNHDA, CDR2 SQIVND (reference sequence). The CDR3 has 15 amino acids. V lost 5 bases and J lost 6, with 17 bases in between. CDR3 residues: CASSPMTGAINEQFF. Written as DNA, the CDR3 is TGTGCCAGTAGTCCTATGACGGGAGCAATCAATGAGCAGTTCTTC.

The chain has TRBV11-1 and TRBJ2-5; 11 bases are a match to TRBD1. The ends lost 5 bases at V and 3 bases at J; junction bases unmatched: 5. Germline V gene sequence: CDR1 SGHAT, CDR2 FQDESV (reference sequence). CDR3 length equals 15 residues. For the CDR3, the DNA is TGTGCCAGCAGCCATCCGGGACAGGGGGAAGAGACCCAGTACTTC. As protein: CASSHPGQGEETQYF.

This chain joins TRBV6-1 and TRBJ2-7; D might be TRBD1 (5 bases). The CDR3 consists of 14 residues. V lost 7 bases and J 2 bases, leaving 15 bases between the germline ends. Germline V gene lookup returns CDR1 MNHNS and CDR2 SASEGT. CDR3 region: CASTLWQGAYEQYF. In DNA form, the CDR3 reads TGTGCCAGCACCCTCTGGCAGGGTGCCTACGAGCAGTACTTC.

The V gene is TRBV7-2, the J gene TRBJ1-5; D unclear. Trimming removed 1 base at V and 2 bases at J, with 6 bases between. CDR1 SGHTA and CDR2 FQGNSA come from the germline V gene. The CDR3 is made up of 14 amino acids. CDR3 loop: CASSLVQGNQPQHF. CDR3 nucleotides: TGTGCCAGCAGCTTAGTTCAGGGCAATCAGCCCCAGCATTTT.

The rearrangement uses TRBV27 and TRBJ1-1; tentative D call: TRBD1 (5 bases). Trimming shortened V by 0 bases and J by 0 bases, and 11 bases separated the two germline ends. The length of the CDR3 is 16 residues. From germline, CDR1 is MNHEY and CDR2 SMNVEV (reference sequence). The CDR3 DNA sequence: TGTGCCAGCAGTTTATCGGCGCCACAGGTGAACACTGAAGCTTTCTTT. Amino acid sequence: CASSLSAPQVNTEAFF.

This chain joins TRBV4-1 and TRBJ2-3, with D possibly TRBD2 on 5 matching bases. CDR1 and CDR2 from the germline V gene are MGHRA and YSYEKL. Between the trimmed V and J ends, which lost 0 bases and 9 bases, there was a span of 13 bases. The CDR3 has 14 residues. The CDR3 region has the DNA TGCGCCAGCAGCCAAGATCGGGGTACTCCCACGCAGTATTTT. Its protein is CASSQDRGTPTQYF.

The V and J genes are TRBV6-1 and TRBJ1-1; no definite D call. The CDR3 consists of 13 residues. Trimming took 5 bases from V and 8 from J, leaving 15 bases between them. In germline, CDR1 is MNHNS, CDR2 SASEGT. The CDR3 coding sequence is TGTGCCAGCAGTCATCAGGCCACCGCCGAAGCTTTCTTT. The encoded protein is CASSHQATAEAFF.

The CDR3 loop is CAWRIQGGNTEAFF. The CDR3 coding sequence is TGTGCCTGGAGGATACAGGGGGGGAACACTGAAGCTTTCTTT. This rearrangement joins TRBV30 to TRBJ1-1, with 8 bases matching TRBD1. V trimming: 3 bases; J trimming: 1 base; junction bases outside the gene matches: 4. Looked up from germline, CDR1 is GTSNPN and CDR2 is SVGIG (reference sequence). This CDR3 has 14 residues.

This clone has only a few counts. This chain uses TRBV12-5 with TRBJ1-1, with D hard to call. Trimming cost V 5 bases and J 1 base, with 5 bases left between them. Per the germline V gene, CDR1 is LGHNT and CDR2 is FRNRAP. The CDR3 extends over 12 amino acids. This chain's CDR3 is CASGPGNTEAFF. The CDR3 DNA reads TGTGCTAGTGGTCCCGGGAACACTGAAGCTTTCTTT.

The CDR3 is CSVGEFAQYF. Here the CDR3 DNA reads TGCAGTGTCGGTGAATTTGCGCAGTATTTT. The genes are TRBV20-1 and TRBJ2-3, with D hard to call. CDR1 is DFQATT and CDR2 is SNEGSKA in the germline V gene (reference sequence). The CDR3 loop spans 10 amino acids. The V end lost 7 bases, the J end lost 10 bases, and 12 bases lay between the germline ends.

V and J are TRBV6-5 and TRBJ2-1; TRBD1 is a possible D gene (6 bases). Trimming shortened V by 5 bases and J by 3 bases, and 14 bases separated the two germline ends. CDR1 is MNHEY, CDR2 SVGAGI, per germline. This CDR3 has 15 amino acids. The CDR3 coding sequence is TGTGCCAGCAGTCCGACCAGGGGTGACTACAATGAGCAGTTCTTC. It specifies CASSPTRGDYNEQFF.

This rearrangement joins TRBV6-6 to TRBJ1-4, with TRBD1 matching over 7 bases. Trimming removed 6 bases from V and 0 bases from J; junction bases left unmatched: 7. The CDR3 is 16 amino acids. In germline, CDR1 is MNHNY, CDR2 SVGAGI (reference sequence). The CDR3 DNA is TGTGCCAGCAGCCCACAGGGGCGGGCAACTAATGAAAAACTGTTTTTT. Protein: CASSPQGRATNEKLFF.

The chain recombines TRBV30 with TRBJ1-4; TRBD1 matches at 9 bases. The CDR3 runs 14 residues. J was trimmed by 3 bases and V by 3 bases; bases with no gene match: 2. Germline CDR1 is GTSNPN and CDR2 is SVGIG (reference sequence). CDR3 sequence (DNA): TGTGCCTGGAGGGACAGGGGACCTAATGAAAAACTGTTTTTT. Encoded protein: CAWRDRGPNEKLFF.

V gene TRBV10-3 combines with J gene TRBJ2-3; 7 bases map to TRBD1. CDR3 length equals 17 residues. Germline CDR1 reads ENHRY; CDR2 reads SYGVKD. With V trimmed by 4 bases and J by 0 bases, 10 bases remained unmatched. The CDR3 DNA is TGTGCCATCAGTGGTTCGACAGGGAGATCTAGCACAGATACGCAGTATTTT. Its translation is CAISGSTGRSSTDTQYF.

This clone has only one observation. V usage is TRBV11-2 and J usage is TRBJ1-6, with D tentatively TRBD1 (5 bases). V lost 0 bases to trimming and J lost 10 bases, with 13 bases between them. This CDR3 region has 15 residues. The germline V gene encodes CDR1 SGHAT and CDR2 FQNNGV. The CDR3 reads CASSLDAREGSPLHF. DNA of the CDR3: TGTGCCAGCAGCTTAGATGCCAGGGAAGGCTCACCCCTCCACTTT.

The chain is built from TRBV7-8 and TRBJ2-5; 9 bases agree with TRBD2. The germline V gene has CDR1 SGHVS and CDR2 FQNEAQ. The J segment lost 0 bases and the V segment lost 10 bases, leaving 6 bases of the junction unmatched. The CDR3 totals 14 residues. In DNA, the CDR3 is TGTGCCACCTCCCTAGCGGGAAACCAAGAGACCCAGTACTTC. Translation gives CATSLAGNQETQYF.

The CDR3 sequence: CASSSRDRGLNQPQHF. DNA for the CDR3: TGTGCCAGCAGTTCTAGGGACAGGGGCTTGAATCAGCCCCAGCATTTT. The chain employs TRBV6-6 and TRBJ1-5; 10 nucleotides line up with TRBD1. This CDR3 contains 16 residues. Germline lookup yields CDR1 MNHNY and CDR2 SVGAGI (reference sequence). V was clipped by 4 bases and J by 4 bases; unmatched bases: 7.

This chain joins TRBV5-1 and TRBJ2-5; 14 nucleotides align to TRBD2. J lost 2 bases, V lost 6 bases, and 6 bases had no gene match. The CDR3 covers 16 residues. Per germline, CDR1 SGHRS and CDR2 YFSETQ. The CDR3 region is CASNSGLAGVQETQYF. CDR3 sequence (DNA): TGCGCCAGCAACTCGGGACTAGCGGGAGTACAAGAGACCCAGTACTTC.

This clone was observed once. The J gene is TRBJ2-1, the V gene TRBV5-5, with a possible D match to TRBD2 (6 bases). Germline loops: CDR1 SGHKS, CDR2 YYEKEE (reference sequence). CDR3 length: 13 residues. V was pared by 5 bases and J by 10 bases, with 16 bases between. This CDR3 reads CASSWDSLREQFF. Written as DNA, the CDR3 is TGTGCCAGCAGTTGGGACTCCCTCCGGGAGCAGTTCTTC.